This T cell receptor (beta chain) was observed in a study of blood T cell repertoires in COVID-19 (TCRdb year 2020). Broadly, across the study: Samples from collaborators originated in the United States, Italy and Spain and spanned both the acute and convalescent phases of COVID-19. The prospective study material was composed of cDNA or gDNA derived from T cells, B-cell-depleted T cells, or PBMCs. Subjects who had been exposed to COVID-19, were actively infected with it, or had recovered from it provided the deeply sampled blood TCRbeta repertoires that made up the dataset. The repertoires were made available in a free public database intended to serve as a resource for research on the immune response to SARS-CoV-2. Samples were obtained from the ongoing ImmuneRACE study (first 160 participants) and from 1,254 subjects provided by 6 global collaborators. A de-identified subject ID, COVID-19 status, age in years and sex were almost always included in the sample metadata. HLA class I and class II types, where available, came from metadata supplied by the sample provider rather than from assay-based typing. The investigation overall reported the following: How much clinical and demographic metadata was included differed by source and by participant, and the metadata was provided uncurated.

About this clone itself: What this receptor recognizes is not known. The record has no base qualities; no much larger clone is one base away.

A second Seattle source provided samples from volunteer blood donors who had recovered from COVID-19. The collaborating institutions used their own protocols to collect whole blood in K2EDTA tubes. For TCRbeta analysis, collaborator samples were shipped as frozen whole blood, as isolated PBMCs, or as DNA extracted from either sample type. The germline V gene yields SGHTA for CDR1 and FQGNSA for CDR2. There are 13 amino acids in the CDR3, from cysteine to phenylalanine inclusive. Only the CDR3 region is kept as DNA, spanning 39 bases read in frame from base 1. A distance of 10 bases separates the germline ends of V and J, which lose 1 base and 6 bases respectively. TCRbeta CDR3 regions were amplified from genomic DNA by means of the immunoSEQ Assay, a bias-controlled multiplex PCR. The source study handled its data this way. Nucleated cell counts per sample were estimated from amplification of reference gene primers within the assay. To quantify the absolute abundance of each unique TCRbeta CDR3 rearrangement, sequence reads were collapsed and filtered. For each sample, productive Simpson clonality was calculated as the square root of Simpson's diversity index over productive rearrangements. TCRdb holds this immuneACCESS table with in-frame rearrangements only. Some clones are missing; in checked studies, unresolved V genes explain under half, and the rest has no known cause. The D gene and trimming were derived from the DNA, and the V and J assignments and clone size from that table. Counted in this sample were a few hundred thousand clones; 75% to 90% of them appeared once. Jointly, the top ten make up over 4.5% of the sample.

This TCR was recovered from a man between 60 and 75 years old who had recovered from COVID-19. Input material: peripheral blood. Recombination joined TRBV7-2 with TRBJ2-7; the D gene identity is not certain. In nucleotide form, the sequence is TGTGCCAGCAGCTTAGAGTTCGTGAGCGAGCAGTACTTC. The translation is CASSLEFVSEQYF.